The clone carrying this T cell receptor beta chain came up a few times. Its matching antigen is unknown. The data were taken from a study of response to subunit inactivated influenza vaccine. TCRdb re-derived calls from the RT-PCR reads in MiXCR, one entry per CDR3 protein. The profile shows around 490,000 distinct CDR3 sequences, 7.6% of them singletons. From germline, CDR1 is MGHRA and CDR2 YSYEKL. This CDR3 is 16 amino acids long. V dropped 5 bases and J dropped 4; count of bases not matched to a gene: 10. General study findings and limits: After each seasonal influenza vaccination, few new T cells are recruited, the authors suggested.

The origin of this receptor is a man aged 45-69 years who received an inactivated influenza vaccine. Sequences were derived from PBMCs from blood, sampled 23 to 25 months after vaccination. The chain recombines TRBV4-1 with TRBJ2-3, with 9 bases aligning to TRBD1. CDR3 residues: CASSGTGQGLSDTQYF. CDR3 coding DNA: TGCGCCAGCAGCGGGACCGGACAGGGGCTGTCAGATACGCAGTATTTT.